These 18 T cell receptor beta chains were all obtained from the same sample, sequenced in a study of cytomegalovirus exposure and HLA in healthy donors. PCR amplification relied on 60 Vbeta primers (plus 13 Jbeta primers). This table comes from immunoSEQ multiplex PCR, and its TCRdb copy is limited to in-frame clones, with some not included. This table holds 55,000 to 65,000 clones, about 85% found once. The sequencing sample was made of PBMCs. Receptor source: a female donor in good health and CMV-seronegative.

With regard to this clone: The germline gene is not matched at one end of the junction; a read error may be the cause. The gene calls are TRBV27 and TRBJ2-4; tentatively, D is TRBD1 (6 bases). The CDR3 has 15 residues. CDR1 MNHEY and CDR2 SMNVEV come from the germline V gene (reference sequence). This CDR3 is CASSPIPDSKNSQYF. The DNA for the CDR3 is TGTGCCAGCAGTCCTATCCCGGACAGCAAAAACAGTCAGTACTTC.

This chain connects TRBV30 to TRBJ2-7; a weak D match, TRBD1 (6 bases). Germline assignment: CDR1 GTSNPN and CDR2 SVGIG (reference sequence). The CDR3 has 12 amino acids. Trimming removed 2 bases from V and 6 bases from J, with 11 bases in between. The CDR3 protein is CAWSPTGVEQYF. CDR3 DNA: TGTGCCTGGAGTCCGACAGGTGTCGAGCAGTACTTC.

This clone was counted a single time. The chain carries TRBV9 and TRBJ1-3; unclear D gene. The germline CDR1 and CDR2 sequences are SGDLS and YYNGEE. The V and J ends lost 0 bases and 8 bases respectively, with 15 bases between them. This CDR3 has 15 residues. The CDR3 region has the DNA TGTGCCAGCAGCGTAGGGGCAGTGAAGTGGGACACCATATATTTT. Translation gives CASSVGAVKWDTIYF. Supplemented by reference TRBV9 and TRBJ1-3, the full variable domain reads DSGVTQTPKHLITATGQRVTLRCSPRSGDLSVYWYQQSLDQGLQFLIQYYNGEERAKGNILERFSAQQFPDLHSELNLSSLELGDSALYFCASSVGAVKWDTIYFGEGSWLTVV.

The V gene is TRBV7-3, the J gene TRBJ2-2; D is unclear. Germline V gene data show CDR1 as SGHTA and CDR2 as FQGTGA. The CDR3 has 14 amino acids. The ends were cut back, 4 bases at V and 0 bases at J, with 6 bases in the middle. Written as DNA, the CDR3 is TGTGCCAGCAGCTCTACTACGAACACCGGGGAGCTGTTTTTT. Protein product: CASSSTTNTGELFF.

In this sample, this clone turned up a few times. The chain couples TRBV9 to TRBJ2-3, with D perhaps matching TRBD2 (5 bases). V dropped 3 bases and J dropped 6 bases, with 14 bases sitting between them. In germline, CDR1 is SGDLS, CDR2 YYNGEE. This CDR3 comprises 14 residues. The CDR3 nucleotides are TGTGCCAGCAGCGGACGGTCCGGGGTGGATACGCAGTATTTT. Translation: CASSGRSGVDTQYF.

This rearrangement joins TRBV27 to TRBJ1-1, with a tentative D call TRBD1 (5 bases). Trimming left V 7 bases short and J 1 base short, with 16 bases between. Germline V CDR1 and CDR2: MNHEY, SMNVEV (reference sequence). The CDR3 sequence is 15 residues long. For the CDR3, the DNA is TGTGCCAGCACCGCGTGGGGCTTGAGGAACACTGAAGCTTTCTTT. Its protein is CASTAWGLRNTEAFF.

The chain links TRBV7-2 to TRBJ2-7; 11 bases are a match to TRBD1. The CDR3 runs 16 residues. With V trimmed by 1 base and J by 3 bases, 5 bases remained unmatched. Germline loops: CDR1 SGHTA, CDR2 FQGNSA. The CDR3 bases are TGTGCCAGCAGCTTAGTGGGGACAGGGGGATTCTACGAGCAGTACTTC. Protein sequence: CASSLVGTGGFYEQYF.

The V and J genes are TRBV9 and TRBJ2-3; D possibly corresponds to TRBD1 (7 bases). CDR3 length equals 15 residues. From germline, CDR1 is SGDLS and CDR2 YYNGEE. The V and J ends lost 2 bases and 4 bases respectively, with 14 bases between them. CDR3 residues: CASSVAGGRADTQYF. Written as DNA, the CDR3 is TGTGCCAGCAGCGTTGCAGGGGGGAGAGCAGATACGCAGTATTTT.

This chain uses TRBV2 with TRBJ1-4; no reliable D call. CDR1 is SNHLY, CDR2 FYNNEI, per germline. V dropped 3 bases and J dropped 8 bases, with 10 bases sitting between them. This CDR3 has 13 residues. The CDR3 nucleotides are TGTGCCAGCAGTGAGGAGGGTAGGGAAAAACTGTTTTTT. This gives the protein CASSEEGREKLFF.

The rearrangement links TRBV2 to TRBJ2-4; weak D call: TRBD2 (7 bases). The CDR3 has 15 amino acids. The V and J ends lost 6 bases and 4 bases respectively, with 16 bases between them. Per the germline V gene, CDR1 is SNHLY and CDR2 is FYNNEI. The CDR3 region is CASRNGGQGKNIQYF. The DNA of the CDR3 is TGTGCCAGCAGGAACGGGGGGCAGGGGAAAAACATTCAGTACTTC. The full variable domain, in which reference TRBV2 and TRBJ2-4 provide the parts outside the CDR3, is EPEVTQTPSHQVTQMGQEVILRCVPISNHLYFYWYRQILGQKVEFLVSFYNNEISEKSEIFDDQFSVERPDGSNFTLKIRSTKLEDSAMYFCASRNGGQGKNIQYFGAGTRLSVL.

The chain couples TRBV5-6 to TRBJ1-6; D is undetermined. CDR3 length equals 12 residues. Germline V gene sequence: CDR1 SGHDT, CDR2 YYEEEE. Trimming shortened V by 2 bases and J by 7 bases, and 4 bases separated the two germline ends. The CDR3: CASSFPNSPLHF. CDR3 DNA sequence: TGTGCCAGCAGCTTTCCAAATTCACCCCTCCACTTT.

J is TRBJ2-1 and V is TRBV9, with TRBD2 as a possible D gene (6 bases). The CDR3 loop spans 17 amino acids. V lost 3 bases to trimming and J lost 1 base, with 17 bases between them. Germline lookup yields CDR1 SGDLS and CDR2 YYNGEE. The CDR3 loop is CASSGTSSRGSYNEQFF. The CDR3 bases are TGTGCCAGCAGCGGCACTAGCTCCCGCGGGTCCTACAATGAGCAGTTCTTC.

V usage is TRBV28 and J usage is TRBJ1-1; D ambiguous. The CDR3 is 14 amino acids. The V and J ends lost 2 bases and 5 bases respectively, with 12 bases between them. Germline values: CDR1 MDHEN, CDR2 SYDVKM. The DNA of the CDR3 is TGTGCCAGCAGTTTAACAGTCGCTTTGACTGAAGCTTTCTTT. Encoded protein: CASSLTVALTEAFF.

Comments on this clone: Relative to the germline gene, one junction end is altered; a read error may explain this. The chain uses TRBV19 and TRBJ2-3; TRBD2 matches 11 bases. The germline gives CDR1 LNHDA, CDR2 SQIVND (reference sequence). This CDR3 has 14 amino acids. Written as DNA, the CDR3 is TGTGCCAGCAGTAGCGGGGGGGCCCCGAATACGCAGTATTTT. Amino acids: CASSSGGAPNTQYF.

This clone was seen only a few times. The rearrangement uses TRBV6-6 and TRBJ1-1, with D unresolved. V lost 6 bases, J lost 2 bases, and 16 bases lay in between. The CDR3 spans 15 residues. Germline values: CDR1 MNHNY, CDR2 SVGAGI (reference sequence). This CDR3 reads CASSAPGSLNTEAFF. CDR3 DNA sequence: TGTGCCAGCAGCGCTCCGGGATCTCTAAACACTGAAGCTTTCTTT.

This clone came up once. The rearrangement uses TRBV7-8 and TRBJ1-1, with 8 nucleotides matching TRBD1. Germline CDR1 reads SGHVS; CDR2 reads FQNEAQ. The CDR3 loop spans 15 amino acids. Losses at the gene ends were 0 bases for V and 5 bases for J; bases not matched to a gene: 5. The CDR3 DNA follows: TGTGCCAGCAGCTTAGCTCAGGGGGCCGGAACTGAAGCTTTCTTT. Translation gives CASSLAQGAGTEAFF.

This clone was observed once. V gene TRBV2 combines with J gene TRBJ2-2, with 9 bases lining up with TRBD2. The germline CDR1 and CDR2 sequences are SNHLY and FYNNEI. This CDR3 is 14 amino acids long. The V gene end was trimmed by 8 bases and the J gene end by 5 bases; junction bases not matched to a gene: 6. The CDR3 loop reads CASQGLARTGELFF. The CDR3 nucleotides are TGTGCCAGCCAGGGACTAGCTCGGACCGGGGAGCTGTTTTTT.

This rearrangement joins TRBV4-1 to TRBJ1-2; TRBD1 aligns across 8 bases. Germline-derived CDR1 and CDR2 are MGHRA and YSYEKL. CDR3 length equals 18 residues. J lost 2 bases, V lost 3 bases, and 14 bases had no gene match. CDR3 bases: TGCGCCAGCAGCCATCACACTTCGAGGACAGGGCCCAACTATGGCTACACCTTC. This codes for CASSHHTSRTGPNYGYTF.